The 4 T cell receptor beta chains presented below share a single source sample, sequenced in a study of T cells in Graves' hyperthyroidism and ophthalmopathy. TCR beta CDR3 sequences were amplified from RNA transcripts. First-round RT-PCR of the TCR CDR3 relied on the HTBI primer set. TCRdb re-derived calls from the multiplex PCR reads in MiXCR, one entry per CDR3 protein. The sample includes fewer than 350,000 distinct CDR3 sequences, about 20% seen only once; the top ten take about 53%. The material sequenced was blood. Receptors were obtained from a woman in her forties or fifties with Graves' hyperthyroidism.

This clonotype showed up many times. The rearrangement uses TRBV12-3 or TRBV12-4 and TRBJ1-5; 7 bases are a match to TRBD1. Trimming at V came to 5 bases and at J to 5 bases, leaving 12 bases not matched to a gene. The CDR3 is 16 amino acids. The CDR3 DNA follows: TGTGCCAGCAGTGGCCGGGACAGTACCACGGATCAGCCCCAGCATTTT. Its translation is CASSGRDSTTDQPQHF.

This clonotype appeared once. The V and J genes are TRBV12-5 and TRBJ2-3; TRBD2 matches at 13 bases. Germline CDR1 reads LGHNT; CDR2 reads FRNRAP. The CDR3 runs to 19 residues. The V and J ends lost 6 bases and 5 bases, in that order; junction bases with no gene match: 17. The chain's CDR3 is CASGSRGLAGVGKGDTQYF. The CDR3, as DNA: TGTGCTAGTGGCTCCCGAGGACTAGCGGGAGTGGGGAAGGGAGATACGCAGTATTTT.

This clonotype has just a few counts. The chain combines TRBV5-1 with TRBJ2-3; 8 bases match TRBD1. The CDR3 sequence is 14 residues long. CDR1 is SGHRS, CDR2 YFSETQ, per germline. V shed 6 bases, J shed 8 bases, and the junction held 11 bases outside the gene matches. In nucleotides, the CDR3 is TGCGCCAGCATAGGTGTGACAGGGGAGCCTACGCAGTATTTT. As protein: CASIGVTGEPTQYF.

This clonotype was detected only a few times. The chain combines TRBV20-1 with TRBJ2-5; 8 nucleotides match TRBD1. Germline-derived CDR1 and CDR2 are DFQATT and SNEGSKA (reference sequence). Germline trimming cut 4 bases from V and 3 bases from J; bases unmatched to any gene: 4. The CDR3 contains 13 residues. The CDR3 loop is CSAKRTGKETQYF. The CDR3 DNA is TGCAGTGCTAAGAGGACAGGGAAAGAGACCCAGTACTTC.